Presented here are 4 T cell receptor beta chains from one specimen sequenced in a study of blood T cell repertoires in COVID-19. Assay used: immunoSEQ multiplex PCR; TCRdb lists only in-frame clones, some missing. The sample lists about 260,000 clones; 87% were seen once. The material sequenced was peripheral blood. The receptor source for this set is a woman between 40 and 50 years old who had recovered from COVID-19.

The chain couples TRBV6-5 to TRBJ2-4; D possibly corresponds to TRBD2 (6 bases). With 0 bases removed from V and 0 bases from J, the gap between germline ends came to 9 bases. This CDR3 is built from 16 residues. The V gene's germline CDR1 is MNHEY and CDR2 SVGAGI. The CDR3, as DNA: TGTGCCAGCAGTTACTCCGGGGGAGCAGCCAAAAACATTCAGTACTTC. Its translation is CASSYSGGAAKNIQYF.

The CDR3 reads CASSPQAGASGETQYF. The CDR3 DNA reads TGTGCCAGCTCACCACAGGCGGGGGCCTCGGGAGAGACCCAGTACTTC. The genes are TRBV18 and TRBJ2-5; tentatively, D is TRBD2 (7 bases). Germline CDR1 and CDR2: KGHSH and LQKENI. This CDR3 region has 16 residues. Deletions cut 1 base from V and 4 bases from J, with 16 bases between.

CDR3 residues: CASSLVGRRGNYGYTF. The CDR3 DNA reads TGTGCCAGCAGCTTGGTAGGTCGAAGAGGGAACTATGGCTACACCTTC. The V gene is TRBV5-6, the J gene TRBJ1-2; D is unresolved. Trimming left V 0 bases short and J 2 bases short, with 14 bases between. Germline CDR1 is SGHDT and CDR2 is YYEEEE. CDR3 length: 16 residues.

This chain links TRBV2 with TRBJ1-4; 7 bases align to TRBD1. V shed 6 bases, J shed 3 bases, and the junction held 4 bases outside the gene matches. This CDR3 region has 14 residues. Germline CDR1 SNHLY, CDR2 FYNNEI. CDR3 region: CASREGAANEKLFF. The CDR3, as DNA: TGTGCCAGCAGGGAGGGGGCGGCTAATGAAAAACTGTTTTTT.